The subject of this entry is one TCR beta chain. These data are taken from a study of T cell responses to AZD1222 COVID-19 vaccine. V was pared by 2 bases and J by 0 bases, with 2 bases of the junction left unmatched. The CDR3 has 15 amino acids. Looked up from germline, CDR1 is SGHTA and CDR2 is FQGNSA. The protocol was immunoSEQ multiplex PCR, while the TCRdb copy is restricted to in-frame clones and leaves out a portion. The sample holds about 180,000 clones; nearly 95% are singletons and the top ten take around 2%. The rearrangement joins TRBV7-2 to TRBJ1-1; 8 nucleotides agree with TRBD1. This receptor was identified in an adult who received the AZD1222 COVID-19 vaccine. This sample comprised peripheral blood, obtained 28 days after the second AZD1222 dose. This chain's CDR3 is CASSLQGAMNTEAFF. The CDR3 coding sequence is TGTGCCAGCAGCTTACAGGGGGCCATGAACACTGAAGCTTTCTTT.